What follows are 21 T cell receptor beta chains derived from one specimen sequenced in a study of cytomegalovirus exposure and HLA in healthy donors. PCR amplification relied on 60 Vbeta primers (plus 13 Jbeta primers). This table comes from immunoSEQ multiplex PCR, and its TCRdb copy is limited to in-frame clones, with some not included. The table counts 70,000 or so clones; 4% to 6% lies in the top ten. Material for sequencing was PBMCs. Receptors originate from a man in his forties in good health and CMV-seronegative.

The V call is TRBV13, the J call TRBJ1-4; D gene unclear. Between the trimmed V and J ends, which lost 3 bases and 5 bases, there was a span of 7 bases. Germline CDR1 PRHDT, CDR2 FYEKMQ (reference sequence). The CDR3 sequence is 13 residues long. CDR3 in DNA: TGTGCCAGCAGCTTGGCGGGGAATGAAAAACTGTTTTTT. Translation: CASSLAGNEKLFF. The entire variable domain, with the rest obtained from reference TRBV13 and TRBJ1-4, is as follows: AAGVIQSPRHLIKEKRETATLKCYPIPRHDTVYWYQQGPGQDPQFLISFYEKMQSDKGSIPDRFSAQQFSDYHSELNMSSLELGDSALYFCASSLAGNEKLFFGSGTQLSVL.

To note about this clone: One end of the junction varies from germline; a read error may be responsible. Distinct nucleotide sequences in the sample also encode this CDR3. The chain employs TRBV7-8 and TRBJ2-7; unclear D gene. This CDR3 is 11 amino acids long. Germline CDR1 and CDR2: SGHVS and FQNEAQ. This CDR3 reads CASSLQYEQYF. Here the CDR3 DNA reads TGCGCCAGCAGCTTACAGTACGAGCAGTACTTC.

V is TRBV19 and J is TRBJ2-3, with 9 bases lining up with TRBD1. The junction had 4 bases not matched to a gene; V was cut back by 4 bases and J by 2 bases. Germline loops: CDR1 LNHDA, CDR2 SQIVND (reference sequence). The CDR3 consists of 15 residues. Here the CDR3 reads CASSTDRGITDTQYF. The CDR3 DNA sequence: TGTGCCAGTAGTACGGACAGGGGAATCACAGATACGCAGTATTTT. Together with reference TRBV19 and TRBJ2-3, the CDR3 gives the full variable domain: DGGITQSPKYLFRKEGQNVTLSCEQNLNHDAMYWYRQDPGQGLRLIYYSQIVNDFQKGDIAEGYSVSREKKESFPLTVTSAQKNPTAFYLCASSTDRGITDTQYFGPGTRLTVL.

The V gene is TRBV4-1, the J gene TRBJ1-5, with no clear D. The CDR3 totals 13 residues. V lost 1 base to trimming and J lost 5 bases, with 6 bases between them. CDR1 is MGHRA and CDR2 is YSYEKL in the germline V gene. In DNA, the CDR3 is TGCGCCAGCAGCCAAGGGCCCGATCAGCCCCAGCATTTT. This encodes CASSQGPDQPQHF.

This chain's CDR3 is CASSFRTGRTDTQYF. The CDR3 bases are TGTGCCAGCAGCTTTAGAACAGGACGCACAGATACGCAGTATTTT. This chain connects TRBV5-4 to TRBJ2-3; possibly TRBD1 for D (5 bases). V lost 2 bases and J 1 base, leaving 11 bases between the germline ends. Germline loops: CDR1 SGHNT, CDR2 YYREEE (reference sequence). The CDR3 is 15 amino acids.

The chain uses TRBV4-1 and TRBJ1-5; D is possibly TRBD1 (5 bases). CDR1 is MGHRA and CDR2 is YSYEKL in the germline V gene. V lost 3 bases and J lost 0, with 9 bases in between. This CDR3 comprises 15 residues. CDR3 nucleotide sequence: TGCGCCAGCAGCCACGGGACTGCTAGCAATCAGCCCCAGCATTTT. This gives the protein CASSHGTASNQPQHF.

V usage is TRBV6-6 and J usage is TRBJ1-5; tentative D call: TRBD1 (5 bases). Germline assignment: CDR1 MNHNY and CDR2 SVGAGI (reference sequence). CDR3 length equals 15 residues. V dropped 1 base and J dropped 3 bases, with 10 bases sitting between them. CDR3 in DNA: TGTGCCAGCAGTTACTTACAGGACCTCAATCAGCCCCAGCATTTT. This codes for CASSYLQDLNQPQHF.

The chain recombines TRBV2 with TRBJ2-7; a possible D gene is TRBD1 (7 bases). Trimming took 5 bases from V and 7 from J, leaving 21 bases between them. Germline CDR1 SNHLY, CDR2 FYNNEI. The CDR3 has 15 amino acids. The CDR3 DNA follows: TGTGCCAGCAGTTTCGGACAGGACAGGACTAATGAGCAGTACTTC. Its protein is CASSFGQDRTNEQYF.

The chain couples TRBV4-3 to TRBJ1-2; D uncertain. Germline loops: CDR1 LGHNA, CDR2 YSLEER. Trimming cost V 0 bases and J 4 bases, with 15 bases left between them. This CDR3 comprises 16 residues. The CDR3 sequence: CASSQELRESAYGYTF. The CDR3, as DNA: TGCGCCAGCAGCCAAGAGCTGCGGGAATCGGCCTATGGCTACACCTTC.

CDR3 DNA: TGTGCCAGCAGCCCCCAAGGCAGAGGTAGAAACTACGAGCAGTACTTC. Its translation: CASSPQGRGRNYEQYF. The chain uses TRBV7-9 and TRBJ2-7; unclear D gene. Trimming stripped 5 bases from V and 3 bases from J, with 20 bases between. From germline, CDR1 is SEHNR and CDR2 FQNEAQ (reference sequence). There are 16 residues in the CDR3.

The V call is TRBV30, the J call TRBJ2-1; a possible D gene is TRBD2 (6 bases). V was trimmed by 5 bases and J by 0 bases, leaving 23 bases between them. From germline, CDR1 is GTSNPN and CDR2 SVGIG (reference sequence). The CDR3 is 18 residues long. The CDR3 DNA reads TGTGCCTGGGAACCGGGTAGCGGAACCGCCGCCTCCTACAATGAGCAGTTCTTC. Translated, it gives CAWEPGSGTAASYNEQFF.

V is TRBV7-2 and J is TRBJ2-7; 7 nucleotides agree with TRBD1. Germline V CDR1 and CDR2: SGHTA, FQGNSA. V shed 5 bases and J 6 bases; nucleotides not matched to a gene: 10. The CDR3 is made up of 14 amino acids. Here the CDR3 reads CASSPGTALGEQYF. The CDR3 coding sequence is TGTGCCAGCAGCCCGGGGACAGCCCTTGGCGAGCAGTACTTC.

This chain joins TRBV4-3 and TRBJ1-2; D perhaps matches TRBD1 (5 bases). Germline loops: CDR1 LGHNA, CDR2 YSLEER. The V gene lost 0 bases and the J gene lost 4 bases, with 15 bases spanning the gap. CDR3 length equals 16 residues. This CDR3 reads CASSQEFRTPIYGYTF. CDR3 nucleotides: TGCGCCAGCAGCCAAGAATTCCGGACACCAATCTATGGCTACACCTTC.

The chain couples TRBV9 to TRBJ2-1, with a possible D match to TRBD2 (6 bases). The germline V gene has CDR1 SGDLS and CDR2 YYNGEE. With 3 bases removed from V and 2 bases from J, the gap between germline ends came to 15 bases. The CDR3 spans 16 residues. The CDR3 reads CASSDSGEAAYNEQFF. CDR3 DNA sequence: TGTGCCAGCAGCGATAGCGGAGAGGCCGCCTACAATGAGCAGTTCTTC.

The rearrangement links TRBV28 to TRBJ2-1; the match to TRBD2 covers 8 bases. The CDR3 consists of 19 residues. Germline V gives CDR1 MDHEN, CDR2 SYDVKM. V gave up 2 bases and J gave up 6 bases; unmatched junction bases: 18. CDR3 amino acids: CASSLRMILLAGIGNEQFF. DNA for the CDR3: TGTGCCAGCAGTTTACGTATGATCCTTTTAGCGGGAATAGGCAATGAGCAGTTCTTC.

J is TRBJ2-1 and V is TRBV7-2, with 8 bases identical to TRBD1. Germline trimming cut 1 base from V and 4 bases from J; bases unmatched to any gene: 3. Per germline, CDR1 SGHTA and CDR2 FQGNSA. There are 15 residues in the CDR3. The CDR3 reads CASSLGTGRYNEQFF. CDR3 DNA: TGTGCCAGCAGCTTAGGGACAGGGCGGTACAATGAGCAGTTCTTC. The full variable domain, in which reference TRBV7-2 and TRBJ2-1 provide the parts outside the CDR3, is GAGVSQSPSNKVTEKGKDVELRCDPISGHTALYWYRQSLGQGLEFLIYFQGNSAPDKSGLPSDRFSAERTGGSVSTLTIQRTQQEDSAVYLCASSLGTGRYNEQFFGPGTRLTVL.

The chain is built from TRBV12-5 and TRBJ1-1; 7 bases agree with TRBD1. J was trimmed by 6 bases and V by 2 bases; bases with no gene match: 6. The CDR3 length is 14 residues. CDR1 LGHNT and CDR2 FRNRAP come from the germline V gene. CDR3 sequence (DNA): TGTGCTAGTGGTTTGACCGGGACAGTTCCTGAAGCTTTCTTT. It specifies CASGLTGTVPEAFF. Full variable domain (rest looked up from reference TRBV12-5 and TRBJ1-1): DARVTQTPRHKVTEMGQEVTMRCQPILGHNTVFWYRQTMMQGLELLAYFRNRAPLDDSGMPKDRFSAEMPDATLATLKIQPSEPRDSAVYFCASGLTGTVPEAFFGQGTRLTVV.

The chain couples TRBV6-1 to TRBJ2-5; D is ambiguous. Germline assignment: CDR1 MNHNS and CDR2 SASEGT. V was cut by 10 bases and J by 0 bases, with 9 bases left in between. The CDR3 length is 12 residues. CDR3 nucleotide sequence: TGTGCCACCCTTCCGTACCAAGAGACCCAGTACTTC. Its translation is CATLPYQETQYF.

CDR3 DNA sequence: TGTGCCATCAGTGATGATGCGGCGGGGGTGACCCAGTACTTC. Protein sequence: CAISDDAAGVTQYF. The V and J genes are TRBV10-3 and TRBJ2-5, with 7 nucleotides matching TRBD2. The germline V gene encodes CDR1 ENHRY and CDR2 SYGVKD. The CDR3 sequence is 14 residues long. Losses at the gene ends were 3 bases for V and 7 bases for J; bases not matched to a gene: 8.

The genes are TRBV19 and TRBJ2-2; D is undetermined. The CDR3 sequence is 14 residues long. CDR1 is LNHDA and CDR2 is SQIVND in the germline V gene (reference sequence). V lost 3 bases and J lost 1, with 6 bases in between. The CDR3 DNA reads as TGTGCCAGTAGTATTCGACAGAACACCGGGGAGCTGTTTTTT. Its protein is CASSIRQNTGELFF.

V gene TRBV19 combines with J gene TRBJ2-7, with D perhaps matching TRBD2 (5 bases). Germline CDR1 reads LNHDA; CDR2 reads SQIVND (reference sequence). The germline V and J ends were trimmed by 5 bases and 5 bases, with 16 bases remaining between them. CDR3 length equals 14 residues. The CDR3 sequence: CASSLARASDEQYF. As DNA, the CDR3 is TGTGCCAGTAGTTTGGCGAGGGCGTCGGACGAGCAGTACTTC.